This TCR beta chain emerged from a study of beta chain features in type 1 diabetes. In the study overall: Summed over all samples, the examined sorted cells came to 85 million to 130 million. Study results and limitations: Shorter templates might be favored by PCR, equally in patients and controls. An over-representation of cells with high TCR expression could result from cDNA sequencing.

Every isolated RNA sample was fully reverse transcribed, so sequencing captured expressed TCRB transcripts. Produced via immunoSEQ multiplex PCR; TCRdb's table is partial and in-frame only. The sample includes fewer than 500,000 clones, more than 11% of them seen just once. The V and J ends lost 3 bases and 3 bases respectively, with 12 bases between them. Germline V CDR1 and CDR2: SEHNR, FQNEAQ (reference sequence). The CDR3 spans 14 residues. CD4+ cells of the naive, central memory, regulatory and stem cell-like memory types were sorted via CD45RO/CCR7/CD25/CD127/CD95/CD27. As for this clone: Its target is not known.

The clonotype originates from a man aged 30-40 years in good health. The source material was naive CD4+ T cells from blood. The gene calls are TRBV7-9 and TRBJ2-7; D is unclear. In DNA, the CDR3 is TGTGCCAGCAGCTTCCTTAGCACGAACTACGAGCAGTACTTC. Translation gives CASSFLSTNYEQYF.